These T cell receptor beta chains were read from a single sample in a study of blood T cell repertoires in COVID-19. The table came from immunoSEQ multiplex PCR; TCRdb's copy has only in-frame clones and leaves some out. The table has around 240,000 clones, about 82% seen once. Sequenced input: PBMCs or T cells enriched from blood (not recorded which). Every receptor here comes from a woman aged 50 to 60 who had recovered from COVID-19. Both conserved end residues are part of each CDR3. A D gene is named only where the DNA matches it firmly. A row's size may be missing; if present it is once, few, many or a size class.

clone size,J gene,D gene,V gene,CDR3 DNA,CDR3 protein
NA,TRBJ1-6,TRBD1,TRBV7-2,TGTGCCAGCAGCCCCCGGGACAGCCATTCACCCCTCCACTTT,CASSPRDSHSPLHF
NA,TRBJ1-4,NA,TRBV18,TGTGCCAGCTCACAGGGGATGAATGAAAAACTGTTTTTT,CASSQGMNEKLFF
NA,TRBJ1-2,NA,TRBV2,TGTGCCAGCAGTGGACAGTCGGGTGGCTACACCTTC,CASSGQSGGYTF
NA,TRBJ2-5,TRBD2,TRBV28,TGTGCCAGCAGTCCTCCACCCGGGACTATACAAGAGACCCAGTACTTC,CASSPPPGTIQETQYF
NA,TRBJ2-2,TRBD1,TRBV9,TGTGCCAGCCGGGGCAGGGGGCCTCCGGGCACCGGGGAGCTGTTTTTT,CASRGRGPPGTGELFF
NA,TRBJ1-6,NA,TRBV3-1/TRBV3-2,TGTGCCAGCAGCCCGGGTTTGGCCTTATCACCCCTCCACTTT,CASSPGLALSPLHF
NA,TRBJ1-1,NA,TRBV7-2,TGTGCCAGCAGCTTACAGATGAACACTGAAGCTTTCTTT,CASSLQMNTEAFF
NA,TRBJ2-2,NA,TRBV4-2,TGTGCCAGCAGCCAAGTTCCGTCGAACACCGGGGAGCTGTTTTTT,CASSQVPSNTGELFF
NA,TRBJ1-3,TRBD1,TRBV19,TGTGCCAGTACTGCCCTGAACCGGGACAGGGGAGGAAACACCATATATTTT,CASTALNRDRGGNTIYF
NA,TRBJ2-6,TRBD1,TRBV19,TGTGCCAGTGGATCACAGGGGCCTAGCTCTGGGGCCAACGTCCTGACTTTC,CASGSQGPSSGANVLTF
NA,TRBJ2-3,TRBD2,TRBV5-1,TGCGCCAGCAGCTTGGGGTATAGCGGGAGGCTGACAGATACGCAGTATTTT,CASSLGYSGRLTDTQYF
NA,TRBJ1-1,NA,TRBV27,TGTGCCAGCAGTACCTATAAGCTTTTGAACACTGAAGCTTTCTTT,CASSTYKLLNTEAFF
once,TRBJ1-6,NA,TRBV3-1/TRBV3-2,TGTGCCAGCCAGGATCGATACAATTCACCCCTCCACTTT,CASQDRYNSPLHF
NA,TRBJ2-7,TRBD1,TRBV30,TGTGCCTCGGGACAGGGTGATTCCTACGAGCAGTACTTC,CASGQGDSYEQYF
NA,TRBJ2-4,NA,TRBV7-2,TGTGCCAGCAGCCCTCAGGGGGCCAAAAACATTCAGTACTTC,CASSPQGAKNIQYF
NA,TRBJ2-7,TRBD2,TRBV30,TGTGCCTGGAGTCTCCCCGGGACTAGCGGCTCCTACGAGCAGTACTTC,CAWSLPGTSGSYEQYF
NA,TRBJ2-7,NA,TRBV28,TGTGCCAGCTCCCCCCCGGACTTGGCCCTCTACGAGCAGTACTTC,CASSPPDLALYEQYF
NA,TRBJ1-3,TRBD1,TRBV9,TGTGCCAGCAGCGTAGCGGGCGACAGGGACACTGGAAACACCATATATTTT,CASSVAGDRDTGNTIYF
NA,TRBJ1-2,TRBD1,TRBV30,TGTGCCTGGAGTCGGGACAGCAACTATGGCTACACCTTC,CAWSRDSNYGYTF
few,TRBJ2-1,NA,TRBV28,TGTGCCAGCAGTTCATACAATGAGCAGTTCTTC,CASSSYNEQFF
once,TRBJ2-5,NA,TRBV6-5,TGTGCCAGCAGTTACTCATGGGGCGAGCGGGTGACCCAGTACTTC,CASSYSWGERVTQYF
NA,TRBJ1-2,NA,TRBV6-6,TGTGCCAGCAACACTTGGGGGGACTACACCTTC,CASNTWGDYTF
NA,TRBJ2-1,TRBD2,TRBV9,TGTGCCAGCAGCGGGACTAGCGGGAGCTTCGGGCATCGAGCCGGTCGTCGCAATGAGCAGTTCTTC,CASSGTSGSFGHRAGRRNEQFF